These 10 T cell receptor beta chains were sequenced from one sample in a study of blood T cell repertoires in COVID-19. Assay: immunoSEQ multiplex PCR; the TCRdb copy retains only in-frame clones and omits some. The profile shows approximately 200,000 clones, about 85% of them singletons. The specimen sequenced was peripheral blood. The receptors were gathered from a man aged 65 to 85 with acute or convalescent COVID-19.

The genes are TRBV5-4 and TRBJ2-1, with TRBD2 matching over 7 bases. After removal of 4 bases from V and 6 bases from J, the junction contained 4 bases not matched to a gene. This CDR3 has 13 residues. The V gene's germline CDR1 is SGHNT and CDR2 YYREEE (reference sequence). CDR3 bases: TGTGCCAGCAGCCCGGGACTAAGCAATGAGCAGTTCTTC. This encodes CASSPGLSNEQFF.

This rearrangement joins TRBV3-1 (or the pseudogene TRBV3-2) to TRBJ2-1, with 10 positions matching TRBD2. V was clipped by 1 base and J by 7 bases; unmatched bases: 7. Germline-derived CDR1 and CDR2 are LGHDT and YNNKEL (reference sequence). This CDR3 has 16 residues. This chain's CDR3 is CASSQALAGARNEQFF. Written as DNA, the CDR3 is TGTGCCAGCAGCCAAGCGCTAGCGGGAGCGAGGAATGAGCAGTTCTTC.

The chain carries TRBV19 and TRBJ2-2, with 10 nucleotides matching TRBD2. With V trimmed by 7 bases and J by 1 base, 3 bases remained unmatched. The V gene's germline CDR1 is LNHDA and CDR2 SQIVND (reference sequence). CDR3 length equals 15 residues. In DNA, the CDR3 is TGTGCCAGTACACTAGCGGGACTGAACACCGGGGAGCTGTTTTTT. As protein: CASTLAGLNTGELFF.

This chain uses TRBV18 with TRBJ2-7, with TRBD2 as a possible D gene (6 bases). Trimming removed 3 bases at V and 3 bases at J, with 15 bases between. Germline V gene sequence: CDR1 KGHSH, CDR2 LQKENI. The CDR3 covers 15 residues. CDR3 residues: CASSPPSGELYEQYF. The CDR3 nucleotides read TGTGCCAGCTCACCCCCCTCGGGGGAACTCTACGAGCAGTACTTC.

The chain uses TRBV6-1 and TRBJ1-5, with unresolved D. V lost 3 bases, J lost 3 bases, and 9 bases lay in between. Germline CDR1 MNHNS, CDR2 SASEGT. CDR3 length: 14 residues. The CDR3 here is CASSEGGANQPQHF. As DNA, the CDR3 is TGTGCCAGCAGTGAGGGAGGAGCCAATCAGCCCCAGCATTTT.

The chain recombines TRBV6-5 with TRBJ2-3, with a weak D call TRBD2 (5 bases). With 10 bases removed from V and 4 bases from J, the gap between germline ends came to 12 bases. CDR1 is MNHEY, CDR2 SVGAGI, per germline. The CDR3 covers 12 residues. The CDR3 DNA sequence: TGTGCCACCCGGTCGCGGGCAGATACGCAGTATTTT. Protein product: CATRSRADTQYF.

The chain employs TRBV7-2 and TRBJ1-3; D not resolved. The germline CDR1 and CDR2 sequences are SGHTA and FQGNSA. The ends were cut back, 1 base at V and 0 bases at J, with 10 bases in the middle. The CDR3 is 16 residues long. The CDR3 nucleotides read TGTGCCAGCAGCTTAGAGGCGGGCTTCTCTGGAAACACCATATATTTT. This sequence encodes CASSLEAGFSGNTIYF. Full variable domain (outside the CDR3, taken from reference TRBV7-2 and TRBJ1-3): GAGVSQSPSNKVTEKGKDVELRCDPISGHTALYWYRQSLGQGLEFLIYFQGNSAPDKSGLPSDRFSAERTGGSVSTLTIQRTQQEDSAVYLCASSLEAGFSGNTIYFGEGSWLTVV.

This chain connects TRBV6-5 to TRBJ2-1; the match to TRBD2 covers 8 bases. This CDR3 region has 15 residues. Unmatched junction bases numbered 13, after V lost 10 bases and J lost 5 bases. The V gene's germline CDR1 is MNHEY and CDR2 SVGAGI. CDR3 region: CAIRWGTRLNNEQFF. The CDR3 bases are TGTGCCATCCGGTGGGGGACTAGGTTAAACAATGAGCAGTTCTTC.

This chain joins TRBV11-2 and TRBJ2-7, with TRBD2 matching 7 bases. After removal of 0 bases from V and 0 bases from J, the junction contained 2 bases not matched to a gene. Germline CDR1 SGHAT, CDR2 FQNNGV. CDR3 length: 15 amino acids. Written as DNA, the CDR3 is TGTGCCAGCAGCTTAGAACGCGGGAGCTCCTACGAGCAGTACTTC. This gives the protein CASSLERGSSYEQYF.

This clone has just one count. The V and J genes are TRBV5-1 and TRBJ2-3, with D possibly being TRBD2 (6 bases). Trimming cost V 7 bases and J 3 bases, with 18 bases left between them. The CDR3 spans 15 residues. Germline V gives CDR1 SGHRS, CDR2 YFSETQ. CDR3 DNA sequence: TGCGCCAGCCGGGAATGGGGGGTTATTACAGATACGCAGTATTTT. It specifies CASREWGVITDTQYF.